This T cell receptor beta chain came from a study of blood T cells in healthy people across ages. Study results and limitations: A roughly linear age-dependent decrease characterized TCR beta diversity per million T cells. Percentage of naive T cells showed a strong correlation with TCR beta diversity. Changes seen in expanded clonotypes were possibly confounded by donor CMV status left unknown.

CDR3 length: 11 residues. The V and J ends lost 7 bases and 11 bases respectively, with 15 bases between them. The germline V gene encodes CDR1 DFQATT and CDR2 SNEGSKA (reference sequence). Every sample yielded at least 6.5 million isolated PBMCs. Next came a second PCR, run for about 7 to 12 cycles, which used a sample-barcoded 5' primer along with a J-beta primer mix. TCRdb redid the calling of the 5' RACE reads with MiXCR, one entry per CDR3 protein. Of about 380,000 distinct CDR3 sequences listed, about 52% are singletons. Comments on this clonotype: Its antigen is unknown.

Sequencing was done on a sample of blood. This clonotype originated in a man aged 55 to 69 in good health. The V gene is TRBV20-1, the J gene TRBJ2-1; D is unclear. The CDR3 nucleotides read TGCAGTGGCCAGTTCCTAGACCAGCAGTTCTTC. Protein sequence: CSGQFLDQQFF.